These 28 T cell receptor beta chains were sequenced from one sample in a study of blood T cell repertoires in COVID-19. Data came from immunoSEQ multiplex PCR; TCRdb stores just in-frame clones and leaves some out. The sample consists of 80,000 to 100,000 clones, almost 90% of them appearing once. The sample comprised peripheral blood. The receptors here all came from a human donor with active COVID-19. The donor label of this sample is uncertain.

The CDR3 coding sequence is TGTGCCAGTAGTTGGACAGTCTATGGCTACACCTTC. Protein sequence: CASSWTVYGYTF. The V and J genes are TRBV19 and TRBJ1-2; tentatively, D is TRBD1 (6 bases). V shed 5 bases and J shed 4 bases, with 8 bases lying between them. Looked up from germline, CDR1 is LNHDA and CDR2 is SQIVND (reference sequence). There are 12 residues in the CDR3.

The CDR3 spells CASTIASGQRYEQYF. The DNA for the CDR3 is TGTGCCAGCACTATTGCCAGTGGACAGCGCTACGAGCAGTACTTC. V and J are TRBV2 and TRBJ2-7; tentative D call: TRBD1 (6 bases). This CDR3 contains 15 residues. From germline, CDR1 is SNHLY and CDR2 FYNNEI. Between the trimmed V and J ends, which lost 7 bases and 3 bases, there was a span of 19 bases.

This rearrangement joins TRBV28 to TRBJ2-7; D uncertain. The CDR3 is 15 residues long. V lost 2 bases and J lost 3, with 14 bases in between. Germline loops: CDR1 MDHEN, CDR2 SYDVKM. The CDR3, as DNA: TGTGCCAGCAGTTTAGGAGACCCCCGTAACTACGAGCAGTACTTC. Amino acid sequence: CASSLGDPRNYEQYF.

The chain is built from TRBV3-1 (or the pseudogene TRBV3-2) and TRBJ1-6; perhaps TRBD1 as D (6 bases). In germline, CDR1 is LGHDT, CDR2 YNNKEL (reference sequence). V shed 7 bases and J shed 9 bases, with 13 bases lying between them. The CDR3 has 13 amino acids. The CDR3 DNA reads TGTGCCAGCATCGCAGGGGAGGGTTCACCCCTCCACTTT. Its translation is CASIAGEGSPLHF.

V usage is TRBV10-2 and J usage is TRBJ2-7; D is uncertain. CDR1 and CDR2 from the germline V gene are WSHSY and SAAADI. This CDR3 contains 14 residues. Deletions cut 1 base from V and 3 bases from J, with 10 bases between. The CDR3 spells CASSEFGVGYEQYF. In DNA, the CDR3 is TGCGCCAGCAGTGAGTTTGGAGTTGGCTACGAGCAGTACTTC.

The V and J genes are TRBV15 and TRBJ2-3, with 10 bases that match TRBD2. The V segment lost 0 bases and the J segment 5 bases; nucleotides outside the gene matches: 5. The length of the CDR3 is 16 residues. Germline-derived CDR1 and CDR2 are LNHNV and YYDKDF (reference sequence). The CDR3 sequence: CATSRDASGGEDTQYF. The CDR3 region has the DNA TGTGCCACCAGCAGAGACGCTAGCGGGGGAGAAGATACGCAGTATTTT.

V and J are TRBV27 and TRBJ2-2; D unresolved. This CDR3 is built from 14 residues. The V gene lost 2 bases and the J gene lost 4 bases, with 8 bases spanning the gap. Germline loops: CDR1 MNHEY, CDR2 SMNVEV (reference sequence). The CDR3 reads CASSLMGPTGELFF. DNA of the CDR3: TGTGCCAGCAGTTTAATGGGCCCCACCGGGGAGCTGTTTTTT.

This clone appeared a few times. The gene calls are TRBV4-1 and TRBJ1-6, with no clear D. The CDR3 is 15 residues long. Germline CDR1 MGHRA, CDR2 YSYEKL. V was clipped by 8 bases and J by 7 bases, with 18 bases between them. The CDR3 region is CASPTQLRWNSPLHF. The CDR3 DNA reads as TGCGCCAGCCCCACCCAACTCCGGTGGAATTCACCCCTCCACTTT.

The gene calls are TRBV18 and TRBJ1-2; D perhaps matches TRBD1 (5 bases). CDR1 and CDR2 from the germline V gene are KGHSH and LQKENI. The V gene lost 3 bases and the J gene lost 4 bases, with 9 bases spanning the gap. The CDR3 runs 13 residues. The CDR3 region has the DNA TGTGCCAGCTCACCTGACAGCACCTATGGCTACACCTTC. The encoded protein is CASSPDSTYGYTF.

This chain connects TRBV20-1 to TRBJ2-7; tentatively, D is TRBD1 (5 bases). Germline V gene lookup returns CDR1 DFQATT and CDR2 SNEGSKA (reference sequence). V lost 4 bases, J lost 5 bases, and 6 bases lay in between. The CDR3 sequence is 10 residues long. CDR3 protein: CSAKGNEQYF. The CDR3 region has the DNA TGCAGTGCTAAGGGGAACGAGCAGTACTTC.

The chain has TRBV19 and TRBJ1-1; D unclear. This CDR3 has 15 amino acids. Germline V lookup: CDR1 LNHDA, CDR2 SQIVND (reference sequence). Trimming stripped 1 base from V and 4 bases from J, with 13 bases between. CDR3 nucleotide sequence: TGTGCCAGTAGTATAGGGGTACGCAGGCCCACTGAAGCTTTCTTT. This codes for CASSIGVRRPTEAFF.

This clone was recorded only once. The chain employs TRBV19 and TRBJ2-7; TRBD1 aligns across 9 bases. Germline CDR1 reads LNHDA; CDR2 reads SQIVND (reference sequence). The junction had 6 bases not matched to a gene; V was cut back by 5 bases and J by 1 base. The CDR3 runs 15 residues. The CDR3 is CASSYTGGISYEQYF. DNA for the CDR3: TGTGCCAGTAGTTATACAGGGGGCATATCCTACGAGCAGTACTTC.

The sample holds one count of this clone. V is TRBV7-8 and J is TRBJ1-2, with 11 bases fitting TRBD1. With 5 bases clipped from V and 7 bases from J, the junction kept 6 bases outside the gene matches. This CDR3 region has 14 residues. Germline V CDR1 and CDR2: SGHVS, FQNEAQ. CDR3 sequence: CASSRLDRGLGYTF. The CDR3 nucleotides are TGTGCCAGCAGCCGGCTGGACAGGGGGCTTGGCTACACCTTC.

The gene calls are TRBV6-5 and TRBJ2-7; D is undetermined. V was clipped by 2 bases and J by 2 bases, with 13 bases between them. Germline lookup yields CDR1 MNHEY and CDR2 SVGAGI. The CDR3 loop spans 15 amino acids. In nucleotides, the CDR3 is TGTGCCAGCAGTTACACACGTATTTCCCCCTACGAGCAGTACTTC. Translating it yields CASSYTRISPYEQYF.

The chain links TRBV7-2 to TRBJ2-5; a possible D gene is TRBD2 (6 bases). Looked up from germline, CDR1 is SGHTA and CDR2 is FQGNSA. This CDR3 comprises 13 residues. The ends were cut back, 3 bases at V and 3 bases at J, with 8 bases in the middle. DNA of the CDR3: TGTGCCAGCAGCTTCCTAGCGAAAGAGACCCAGTACTTC. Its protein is CASSFLAKETQYF.

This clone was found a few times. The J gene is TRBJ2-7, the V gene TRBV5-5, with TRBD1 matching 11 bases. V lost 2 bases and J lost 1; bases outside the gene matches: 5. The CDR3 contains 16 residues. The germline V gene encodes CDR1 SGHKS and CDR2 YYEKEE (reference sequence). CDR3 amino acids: CASSFTGTGGSYEQYF. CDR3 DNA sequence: TGTGCCAGCAGCTTTACAGGGACAGGGGGTTCCTACGAGCAGTACTTC.

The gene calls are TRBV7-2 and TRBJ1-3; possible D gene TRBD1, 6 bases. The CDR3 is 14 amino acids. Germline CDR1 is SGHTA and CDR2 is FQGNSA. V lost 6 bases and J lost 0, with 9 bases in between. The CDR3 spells CASSAGVSGNTIYF. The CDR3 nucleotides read TGTGCCAGCAGTGCAGGGGTCTCTGGAAACACCATATATTTT.

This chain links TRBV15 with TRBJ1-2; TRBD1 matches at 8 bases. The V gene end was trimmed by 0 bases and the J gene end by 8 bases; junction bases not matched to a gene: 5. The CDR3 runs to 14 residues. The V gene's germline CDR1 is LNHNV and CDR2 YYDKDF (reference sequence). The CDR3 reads CATSRDPTGGGYTF. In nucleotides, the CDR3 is TGTGCCACCAGCAGAGATCCCACAGGGGGGGGCTACACCTTC.

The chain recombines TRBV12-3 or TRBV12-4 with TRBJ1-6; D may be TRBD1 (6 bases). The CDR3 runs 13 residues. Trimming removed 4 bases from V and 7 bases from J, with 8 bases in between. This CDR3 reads CASSSTGNSPLHF. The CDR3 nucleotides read TGTGCCAGCAGTTCCACAGGGAATTCACCCCTCCACTTT.

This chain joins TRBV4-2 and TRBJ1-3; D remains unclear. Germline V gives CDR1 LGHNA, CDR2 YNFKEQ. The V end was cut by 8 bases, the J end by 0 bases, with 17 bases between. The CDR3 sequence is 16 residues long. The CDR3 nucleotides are TGTGCCAGCGGAGGAGCAGGCCCCTTCTCTGGAAACACCATATATTTT. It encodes CASGGAGPFSGNTIYF.

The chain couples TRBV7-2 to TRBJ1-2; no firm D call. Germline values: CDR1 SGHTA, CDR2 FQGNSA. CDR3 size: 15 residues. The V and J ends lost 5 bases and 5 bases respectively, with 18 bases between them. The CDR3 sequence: CASSPSAGRTYGYTF. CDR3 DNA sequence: TGTGCCAGCAGCCCCAGCGCCGGCAGGACTTATGGCTACACCTTC.

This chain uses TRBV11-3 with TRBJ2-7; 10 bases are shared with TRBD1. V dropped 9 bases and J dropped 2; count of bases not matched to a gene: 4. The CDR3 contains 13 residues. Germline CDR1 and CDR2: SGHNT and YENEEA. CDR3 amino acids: CARSGQGTYEQYF. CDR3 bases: TGTGCCAGGTCGGGACAGGGGACCTACGAGCAGTACTTC.

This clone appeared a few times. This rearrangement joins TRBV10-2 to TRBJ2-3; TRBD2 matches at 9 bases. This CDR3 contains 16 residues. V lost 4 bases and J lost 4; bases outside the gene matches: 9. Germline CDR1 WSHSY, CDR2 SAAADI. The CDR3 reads CASSVSLAGRSDTQYF. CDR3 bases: TGCGCCAGCAGTGTATCCCTAGCGGGGAGGTCAGATACGCAGTATTTT.

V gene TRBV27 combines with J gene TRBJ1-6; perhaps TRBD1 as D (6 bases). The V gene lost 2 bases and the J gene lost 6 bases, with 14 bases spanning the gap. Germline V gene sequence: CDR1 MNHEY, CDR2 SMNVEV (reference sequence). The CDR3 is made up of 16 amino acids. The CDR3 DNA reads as TGTGCCAGCAGTTTACTGTCCGGCAGGGGTAATTCACCCCTCCACTTT. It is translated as CASSLLSGRGNSPLHF.

The CDR3 sequence is CASSSHLAGGPREQFF. The CDR3 nucleotides are TGTGCCAGCAGCTCCCATCTAGCGGGGGGGCCGAGGGAGCAGTTCTTC. The gene calls are TRBV7-6 and TRBJ2-1; 12 positions match TRBD2. The CDR3 is 16 residues long. Per the germline V gene, CDR1 is SGHVS and CDR2 is FNYEAQ. V lost 4 bases, J lost 10 bases, and 11 bases stayed unmatched.

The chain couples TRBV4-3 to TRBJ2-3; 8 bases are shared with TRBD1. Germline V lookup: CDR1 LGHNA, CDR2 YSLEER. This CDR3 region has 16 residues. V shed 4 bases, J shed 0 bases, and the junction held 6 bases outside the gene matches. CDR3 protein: CASSLRQGLSTDTQYF. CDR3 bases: TGCGCCAGCAGCCTCCGACAGGGGCTTAGCACAGATACGCAGTATTTT.

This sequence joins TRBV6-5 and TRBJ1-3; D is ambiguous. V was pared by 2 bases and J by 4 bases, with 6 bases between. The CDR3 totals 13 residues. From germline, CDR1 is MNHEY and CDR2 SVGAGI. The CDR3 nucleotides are TGTGCCAGCAGTTACGCCACAGGAAACACCATATATTTT. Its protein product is CASSYATGNTIYF.

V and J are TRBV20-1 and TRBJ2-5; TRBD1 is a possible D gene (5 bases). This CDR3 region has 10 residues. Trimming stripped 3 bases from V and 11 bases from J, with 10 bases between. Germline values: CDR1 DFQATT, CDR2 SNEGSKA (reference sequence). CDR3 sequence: CSASDSDQYF. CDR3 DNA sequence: TGCAGTGCTAGCGACAGCGATCAGTACTTC.